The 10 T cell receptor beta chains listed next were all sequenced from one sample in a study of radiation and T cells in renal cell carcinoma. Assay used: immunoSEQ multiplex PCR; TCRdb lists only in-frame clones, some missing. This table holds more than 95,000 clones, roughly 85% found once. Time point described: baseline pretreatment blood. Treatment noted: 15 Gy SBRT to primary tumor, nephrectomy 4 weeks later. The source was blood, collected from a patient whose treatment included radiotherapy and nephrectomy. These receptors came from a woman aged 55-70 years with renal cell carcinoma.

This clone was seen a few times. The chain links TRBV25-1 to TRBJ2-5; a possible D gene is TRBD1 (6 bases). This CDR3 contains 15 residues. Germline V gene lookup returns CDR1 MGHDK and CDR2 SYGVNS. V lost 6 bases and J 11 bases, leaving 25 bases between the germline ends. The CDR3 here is CASSPLVEQGRIQYF. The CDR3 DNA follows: TGTGCCAGCAGCCCCCTTGTTGAACAGGGCCGGATACAGTACTTC.

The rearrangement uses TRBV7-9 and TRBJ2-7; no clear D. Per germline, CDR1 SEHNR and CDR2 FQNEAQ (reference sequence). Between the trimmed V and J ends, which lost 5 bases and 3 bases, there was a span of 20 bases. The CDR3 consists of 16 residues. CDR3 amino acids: CASSPHTTEPIYEQYF. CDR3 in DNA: TGTGCCAGCAGCCCACACACCACAGAACCCATCTACGAGCAGTACTTC.

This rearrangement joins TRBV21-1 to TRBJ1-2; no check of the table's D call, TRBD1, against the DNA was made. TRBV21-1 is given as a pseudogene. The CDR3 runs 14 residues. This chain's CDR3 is CASSKVGLGYGYTF. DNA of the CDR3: TGTGCCAGCAGCAAAGTGGGGCTGGGCTATGGCTACACCTTC.

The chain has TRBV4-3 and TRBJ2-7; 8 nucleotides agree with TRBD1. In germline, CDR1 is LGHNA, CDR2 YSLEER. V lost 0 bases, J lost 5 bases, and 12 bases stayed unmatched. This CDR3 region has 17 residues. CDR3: CASSQDHAGGSGDEQYF. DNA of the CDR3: TGCGCCAGCAGCCAAGATCATGCAGGGGGCTCGGGCGACGAGCAGTACTTC.

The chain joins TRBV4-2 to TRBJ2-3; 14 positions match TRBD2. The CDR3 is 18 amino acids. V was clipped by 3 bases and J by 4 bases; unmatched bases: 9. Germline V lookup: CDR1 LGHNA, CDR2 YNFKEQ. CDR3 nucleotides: TGTGCCAGCAGCCAGGGGGCCGGACTAGCGGGGGGTGCAGATACGCAGTATTTT. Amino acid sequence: CASSQGAGLAGGADTQYF.

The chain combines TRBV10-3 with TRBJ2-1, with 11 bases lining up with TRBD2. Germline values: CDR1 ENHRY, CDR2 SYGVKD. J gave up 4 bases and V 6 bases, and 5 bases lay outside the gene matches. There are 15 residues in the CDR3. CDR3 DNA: TGTGCCATCAGCAAACTAGCGGGAGTTTACAATGAGCAGTTCTTC. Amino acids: CAISKLAGVYNEQFF.

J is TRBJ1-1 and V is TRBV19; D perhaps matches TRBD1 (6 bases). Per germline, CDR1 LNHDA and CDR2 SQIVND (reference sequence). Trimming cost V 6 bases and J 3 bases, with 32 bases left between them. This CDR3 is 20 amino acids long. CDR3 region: CASRNLPPWGLPSEYTEAFF. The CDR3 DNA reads TGTGCCAGTAGGAACTTACCCCCTTGGGGGCTCCCTTCGGAATACACTGAAGCTTTCTTT.

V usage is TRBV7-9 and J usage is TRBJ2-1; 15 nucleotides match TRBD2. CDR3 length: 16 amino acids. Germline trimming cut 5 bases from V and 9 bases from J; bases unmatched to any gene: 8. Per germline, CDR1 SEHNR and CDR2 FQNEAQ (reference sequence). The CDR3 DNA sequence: TGTGCCAGCAGCGGGGGGACTAGCGGGAGGTTCAGTGAGCAGTTCTTC. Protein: CASSGGTSGRFSEQFF.

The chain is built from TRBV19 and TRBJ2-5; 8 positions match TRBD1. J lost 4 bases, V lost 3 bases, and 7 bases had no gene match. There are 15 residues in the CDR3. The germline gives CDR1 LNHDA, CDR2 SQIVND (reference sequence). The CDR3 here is CASSISSTGGETQYF. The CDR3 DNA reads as TGTGCCAGTAGTATTTCCTCCACAGGGGGAGAGACCCAGTACTTC.

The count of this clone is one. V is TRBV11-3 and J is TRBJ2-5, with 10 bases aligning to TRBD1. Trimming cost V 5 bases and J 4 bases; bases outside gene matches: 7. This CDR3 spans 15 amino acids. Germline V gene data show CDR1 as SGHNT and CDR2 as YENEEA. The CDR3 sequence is CASSPRGQGIETQYF. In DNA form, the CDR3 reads TGTGCCAGCAGCCCACGGGGACAGGGGATAGAGACCCAGTACTTC.